Each of the 28 T cell receptor beta chains below was sequenced from the same sample in a study of blood T cell repertoires in COVID-19. Produced via immunoSEQ multiplex PCR; TCRdb's table is partial and in-frame only. The table lists about 190,000 clones, roughly 80% of them singletons. The sequenced sample was peripheral blood. The receptors come from a woman between 50 and 59 years old with acute or convalescent COVID-19.

The chain links TRBV28 to TRBJ1-2; the D gene is possibly TRBD1 (5 bases). V was shortened by 7 bases and J by 8 bases, with 14 bases between the two germline ends. Looked up from germline, CDR1 is MDHEN and CDR2 is SYDVKM. The CDR3 has 12 residues. In DNA form, the CDR3 reads TGTGCCAGCACCTACAACGGGGGGGGCTACACCTTC. This codes for CASTYNGGGYTF.

The chain recombines TRBV24-1 with TRBJ2-2; possible D gene TRBD2, 5 bases. Trimming cost V 0 bases and J 5 bases, with 9 bases left between them. Germline V gene data show CDR1 as KGHDR and CDR2 as SFDVKD. CDR3 size: 15 residues. The CDR3 loop is CATSDLASRTGELFF. CDR3 DNA sequence: TGTGCCACCAGTGATTTGGCTAGCCGGACCGGGGAGCTGTTTTTT.

The chain employs TRBV10-3 and TRBJ2-1; 13 positions agree with TRBD2. This CDR3 has 14 amino acids. V trimming: 6 bases; J trimming: 9 bases; junction bases outside the gene matches: 5. CDR1 ENHRY and CDR2 SYGVKD come from the germline V gene. Here the CDR3 DNA reads TGTGCCATCAGCCGGACTAGCGGGAGAGGTGAGCAGTTCTTC. Encoded protein: CAISRTSGRGEQFF.

This sequence joins TRBV28 and TRBJ1-5, with a weak D call TRBD1 (5 bases). V lost 3 bases, J lost 0 bases, and 15 bases lay in between. Germline values: CDR1 MDHEN, CDR2 SYDVKM. The CDR3 has 17 amino acids. The CDR3 reads CASSFSTGGTSNQPQHF. The CDR3 nucleotides are TGTGCCAGCAGTTTTAGTACTGGCGGGACTAGCAATCAGCCCCAGCATTTT.

The rearrangement uses TRBV2 and TRBJ2-7; 9 nucleotides line up with TRBD1. Trimming at V came to 7 bases and at J to 5 bases, leaving 3 bases not matched to a gene. This CDR3 is 12 amino acids long. The germline V gene has CDR1 SNHLY and CDR2 FYNNEI. CDR3 loop: CASKDRGDEQYF. DNA of the CDR3: TGTGCCAGCAAGGACAGGGGCGACGAGCAGTACTTC.

The sample holds a few counts of this clone. The chain combines TRBV28 with TRBJ1-6; 7 bases are a match to TRBD1. CDR1 is MDHEN, CDR2 SYDVKM, per germline. This CDR3 region has 13 residues. Trimming took 8 bases from V and 4 from J; bases not matched to a gene: 2. Here the CDR3 DNA reads TGTGCCAGCGGGGACAGTTATAATTCACCCCTCCACTTT. Translating gives CASGDSYNSPLHF.

The chain carries TRBV5-6 and TRBJ2-7; TRBD2 might be the D (6 bases). CDR3 length equals 14 residues. CDR1 and CDR2 (germline): SGHDT, YYEEEE. The V and J ends lost 0 bases and 7 bases respectively, with 14 bases between them. The chain's CDR3 is CASSLERRGREQYF. The CDR3 DNA sequence: TGTGCCAGCAGCTTGGAACGGAGGGGAAGGGAGCAGTACTTC.

Only a few counts were recorded for this clone. This chain connects TRBV5-4 to TRBJ1-1, with a possible D match to TRBD1 (6 bases). CDR3 length equals 18 residues. V was clipped by 0 bases and J by 1 base, with 19 bases between them. The germline V gene has CDR1 SGHNT and CDR2 YYREEE (reference sequence). The chain's CDR3 is CASSLARRGSGKNTEAFF. The CDR3 region has the DNA TGTGCCAGCAGCTTGGCCAGAAGGGGGTCGGGAAAGAACACTGAAGCTTTCTTT. Complete variable domain (other parts from reference TRBV5-4 and TRBJ1-1): ETGVTQSPTHLIKTRGQQVTLRCSSQSGHNTVSWYQQALGQGPQFIFQYYREEENGRGNFPPRFSGLQFPNYSSELNVNALELDDSALYLCASSLARRGSGKNTEAFFGQGTRLTVV.

This chain connects TRBV28 to TRBJ2-7; 9 nucleotides align to TRBD1. V shed 6 bases and J 3 bases; nucleotides not matched to a gene: 6. The CDR3 totals 14 residues. Germline CDR1 is MDHEN and CDR2 is SYDVKM. As DNA, the CDR3 is TGTGCCAGCAGGCGACAGGGGGACCTCTACGAGCAGTACTTC. Protein sequence: CASRRQGDLYEQYF.

This clone occurred once. V gene TRBV9 combines with J gene TRBJ2-7; D perhaps matches TRBD1 (6 bases). Germline V lookup: CDR1 SGDLS, CDR2 YYNGEE. The CDR3 contains 14 residues. Trimming shortened V by 0 bases and J by 2 bases, and 9 bases separated the two germline ends. Here the CDR3 reads CASSVGWGPYEQYF. CDR3 in DNA: TGTGCCAGCAGCGTAGGTTGGGGGCCCTACGAGCAGTACTTC.

DNA of the CDR3: TGTGCCAGCAGCTCCCCCCAGGCCGCCTATGGCTACACCTTC. It specifies CASSSPQAAYGYTF. The chain carries TRBV7-8 and TRBJ1-2; D is unresolved. V lost 4 bases to trimming and J lost 4 bases, with 13 bases between them. CDR3 size: 14 residues. CDR1 is SGHVS, CDR2 FQNEAQ, per germline.

The rearrangement links TRBV27 to TRBJ1-2; no clear D gene. This CDR3 contains 12 residues. The V gene's germline CDR1 is MNHEY and CDR2 SMNVEV (reference sequence). Trimming pared 5 bases from V and 7 bases from J, leaving 11 bases between. CDR3 in amino acids: CASSNSPSGYTF. The DNA for the CDR3 is TGTGCCAGCAGTAATTCCCCTTCTGGCTACACCTTC.

This chain uses TRBV28 with TRBJ1-1; weak D call: TRBD1 (6 bases). This CDR3 has 14 residues. V was clipped by 5 bases and J by 0 bases, with 10 bases between them. The germline V gene encodes CDR1 MDHEN and CDR2 SYDVKM. This CDR3 is CASSEDRLNTEAFF. In nucleotides, the CDR3 is TGTGCCAGCAGTGAGGACAGACTGAACACTGAAGCTTTCTTT.

The chain is built from TRBV6-5 and TRBJ1-1; possible D gene TRBD1, 5 bases. There are 14 residues in the CDR3. Germline V gene data show CDR1 as MNHEY and CDR2 as SVGAGI. Deletions cut 5 bases from V and 4 bases from J, with 14 bases between. CDR3 DNA sequence: TGTGCCAGCAGTCACGGACAAGTAGGCACTGAAGCTTTCTTT. Its protein product is CASSHGQVGTEAFF.

This clone was counted only a few times. The rearrangement links TRBV19 to TRBJ2-1; 7 bases fit TRBD1. The CDR3 extends over 13 amino acids. V shed 6 bases, J shed 8 bases, and the junction held 7 bases outside the gene matches. Germline V gives CDR1 LNHDA, CDR2 SQIVND (reference sequence). CDR3 bases: TGTGCCAGTAGGAAACAGGGGCTCGATGAGCAGTTCTTC. Amino acids: CASRKQGLDEQFF. Together with reference TRBV19 and TRBJ2-1, the CDR3 gives the full variable domain: DGGITQSPKYLFRKEGQNVTLSCEQNLNHDAMYWYRQDPGQGLRLIYYSQIVNDFQKGDIAEGYSVSREKKESFPLTVTSAQKNPTAFYLCASRKQGLDEQFFGPGTRLTVL.

This clone appeared a single time. The chain has TRBV5-6 and TRBJ1-6; TRBD1 matches 7 bases. The length of the CDR3 is 17 residues. V trimming: 1 base; J trimming: 0 bases; junction bases outside the gene matches: 4. Germline V gene lookup returns CDR1 SGHDT and CDR2 YYEEEE. The CDR3 sequence is CASSLTGDSSYNSPLHF. As DNA, the CDR3 is TGTGCCAGCAGCTTGACAGGGGATAGCTCCTATAATTCACCCCTCCACTTT.

V and J are TRBV20-1 and TRBJ2-7, with D hard to call. CDR3 size: 11 residues. Germline V gene lookup returns CDR1 DFQATT and CDR2 SNEGSKA (reference sequence). V lost 0 bases and J 12 bases, leaving 12 bases between the germline ends. CDR3 residues: CSARDPPEWYF. CDR3 coding DNA: TGCAGTGCTAGAGATCCCCCTGAGTGGTACTTC.

The chain recombines TRBV28 with TRBJ2-5; D perhaps matches TRBD2 (6 bases). Germline-derived CDR1 and CDR2 are MDHEN and SYDVKM. CDR3 size: 13 residues. V lost 6 bases and J 5 bases, leaving 13 bases between the germline ends. The CDR3 DNA reads as TGTGCCAGCAGCCCTGGGGGGACGGAGACCCAGTACTTC. Amino acids: CASSPGGTETQYF.

This rearrangement joins TRBV28 to TRBJ2-7; 12 positions match TRBD2. CDR1 MDHEN and CDR2 SYDVKM come from the germline V gene. The CDR3 is 15 amino acids. The V gene end was trimmed by 6 bases and the J gene end by 2 bases; junction bases not matched to a gene: 5. The CDR3, as DNA: TGTGCCAGCAGCCCACTAGCGGGGGGCCCCTACGAGCAGTACTTC. Translating gives CASSPLAGGPYEQYF.

The chain couples TRBV18 to TRBJ2-5, with D possibly being TRBD1 (5 bases). Germline V gene data show CDR1 as KGHSH and CDR2 as LQKENI. V was shortened by 1 base and J by 2 bases, with 11 bases between the two germline ends. The CDR3 spans 15 residues. CDR3 in DNA: TGTGCCAGCTCACCACTTCAGGGTTCACAAGAGACCCAGTACTTC. Translated: CASSPLQGSQETQYF.

This rearrangement joins TRBV11-2 to TRBJ1-1; D is undetermined. V lost 6 bases and J lost 0, with 14 bases in between. Germline-derived CDR1 and CDR2 are SGHAT and FQNNGV. The CDR3 runs 15 residues. CDR3 coding DNA: TGTGCCAGCAGATGGCAGATAAACATGAACACTGAAGCTTTCTTT. Protein sequence: CASRWQINMNTEAFF.

Here the CDR3 DNA reads TGTGCCAGCATGGGGGGGGTCAATCAGCCCCAGCATTTT. Translating gives CASMGGVNQPQHF. The chain uses TRBV6-1 and TRBJ1-5, with D possibly TRBD1 on 5 matching bases. CDR1 and CDR2 (germline): MNHNS, SASEGT. This CDR3 has 13 amino acids. V lost 7 bases, J lost 3 bases, and 10 bases lay in between.

The chain uses TRBV6-2 or TRBV6-3 and TRBJ1-2; 10 bases align to TRBD1. CDR3 length: 13 residues. Germline assignment: CDR1 MNHEY and CDR2 SVGEGT. The V segment lost 6 bases and the J segment 7 bases; nucleotides outside the gene matches: 5. CDR3 sequence reads: CASSPGQGSGYTF. The CDR3 region has the DNA TGTGCCAGCAGCCCGGGACAGGGGTCTGGCTACACCTTC.

The chain recombines TRBV18 with TRBJ2-7; unclear D gene. CDR3 size: 15 residues. Germline CDR1 and CDR2: KGHSH and LQKENI. Trimming removed 0 bases at V and 5 bases at J, with 14 bases between. The CDR3: CASSPPGGIFNEQYF. In nucleotides, the CDR3 is TGTGCCAGCTCACCACCCGGCGGCATCTTCAACGAGCAGTACTTC.

The rearrangement joins TRBV27 to TRBJ1-1; D gene ambiguous. The CDR3 is made up of 15 amino acids. Trimming cost V 0 bases and J 7 bases, with 15 bases left between them. The germline V gene encodes CDR1 MNHEY and CDR2 SMNVEV (reference sequence). The CDR3, as DNA: TGTGCCAGCAGTTTATCTCGTGGGCGAGATGGTGAAGCTTTCTTT. Protein sequence: CASSLSRGRDGEAFF.

This chain joins TRBV11-2 and TRBJ1-6; maybe TRBD1 (6 bases). CDR1 SGHAT and CDR2 FQNNGV come from the germline V gene. V was pared by 5 bases and J by 6 bases, with 11 bases between. The CDR3 has 14 residues. This chain's CDR3 is CASSRRQANSPLHF. The CDR3 DNA sequence: TGTGCCAGCAGCCGCAGACAGGCTAATTCACCCCTCCACTTT.

This chain joins TRBV20-1 and TRBJ2-7, with D unresolved. The germline gives CDR1 DFQATT, CDR2 SNEGSKA (reference sequence). Trimming left V 3 bases short and J 3 bases short, with 12 bases between. This CDR3 contains 13 residues. The chain's CDR3 is CSASIHGVYEQYF. CDR3 in DNA: TGCAGTGCTAGTATCCACGGAGTCTACGAGCAGTACTTC.

The chain links TRBV30 to TRBJ1-6; possible D gene TRBD1, 6 bases. The CDR3 sequence is 14 residues long. Trimming took off 3 bases at V and 9 bases at J, with 15 bases between the two ends. Per germline, CDR1 GTSNPN and CDR2 SVGIG (reference sequence). CDR3 nucleotides: TGTGCCTGGAGCCGGGGGGGGCCAGGTTCACCCCTCCACTTT. This sequence encodes CAWSRGGPGSPLHF.